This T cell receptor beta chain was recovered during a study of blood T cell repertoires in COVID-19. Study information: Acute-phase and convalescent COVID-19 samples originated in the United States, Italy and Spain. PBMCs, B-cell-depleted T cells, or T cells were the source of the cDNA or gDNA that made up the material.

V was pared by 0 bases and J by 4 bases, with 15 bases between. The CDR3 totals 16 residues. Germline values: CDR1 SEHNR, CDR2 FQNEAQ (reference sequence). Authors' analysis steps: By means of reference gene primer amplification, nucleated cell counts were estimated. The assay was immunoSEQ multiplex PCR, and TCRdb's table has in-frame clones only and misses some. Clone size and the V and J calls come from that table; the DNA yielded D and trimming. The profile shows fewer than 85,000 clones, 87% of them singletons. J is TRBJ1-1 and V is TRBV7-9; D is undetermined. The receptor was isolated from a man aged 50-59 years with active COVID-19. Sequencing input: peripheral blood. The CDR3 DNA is TGTGCCAGCAGCTTAGCGATCCGGGGAAATCTCACTGAAGCTTTCTTT. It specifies CASSLAIRGNLTEAFF.